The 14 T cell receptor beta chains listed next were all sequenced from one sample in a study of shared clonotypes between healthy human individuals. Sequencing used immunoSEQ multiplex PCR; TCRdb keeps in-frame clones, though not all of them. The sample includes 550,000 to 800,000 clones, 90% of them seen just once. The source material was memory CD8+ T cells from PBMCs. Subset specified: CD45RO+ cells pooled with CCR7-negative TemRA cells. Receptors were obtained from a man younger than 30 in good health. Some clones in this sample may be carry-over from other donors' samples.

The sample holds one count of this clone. DNA for the CDR3: TGTGCCAGCAGTACGGACACTGAAGCTTTCTTT. Translating gives CASSTDTEAFF. The rearrangement joins TRBV6-5 to TRBJ1-1; D not certain. Trimming took 5 bases from V and 3 from J, leaving 4 bases between them. The CDR3 spans 11 residues. Germline lookup yields CDR1 MNHEY and CDR2 SVGAGI.

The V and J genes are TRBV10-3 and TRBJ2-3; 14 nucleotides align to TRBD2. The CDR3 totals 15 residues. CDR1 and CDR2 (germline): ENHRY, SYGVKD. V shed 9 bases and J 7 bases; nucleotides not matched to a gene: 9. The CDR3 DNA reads TGTGCCATTGGGACTAGCGGGAGCGAGGGGAATACGCAGTATTTT. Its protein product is CAIGTSGSEGNTQYF.

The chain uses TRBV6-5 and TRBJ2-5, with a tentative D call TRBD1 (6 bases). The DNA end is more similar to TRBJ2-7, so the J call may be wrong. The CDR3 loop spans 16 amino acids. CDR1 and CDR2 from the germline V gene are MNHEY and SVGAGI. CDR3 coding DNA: TGTGCCAGCAGTTACGGCAGCGAGGGCAGGGGCCACGAGCAGTACTTC. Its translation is CASSYGSEGRGHEQYF.

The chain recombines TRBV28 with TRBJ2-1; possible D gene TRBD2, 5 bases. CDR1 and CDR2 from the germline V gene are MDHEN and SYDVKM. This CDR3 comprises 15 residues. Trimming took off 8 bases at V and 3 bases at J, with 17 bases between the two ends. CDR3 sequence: CASSWAGAYYNEQFF. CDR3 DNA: TGTGCCAGCTCCTGGGCGGGTGCTTACTACAATGAGCAGTTCTTC.

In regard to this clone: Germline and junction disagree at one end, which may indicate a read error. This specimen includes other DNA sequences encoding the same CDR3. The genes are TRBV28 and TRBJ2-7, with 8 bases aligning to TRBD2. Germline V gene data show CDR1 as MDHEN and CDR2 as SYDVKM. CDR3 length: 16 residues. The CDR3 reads CASSPQPGLGPYEQYF. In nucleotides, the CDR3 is TGTGCCAGCAGCCCCCAACCGGGACTAGGGCCCTACGAACAGTACTTC. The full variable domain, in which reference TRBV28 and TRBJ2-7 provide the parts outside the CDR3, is DVKVTQSSRYLVKRTGEKVFLECVQDMDHENMFWYRQDPGLGLRLIYFSYDVKMKEKGDIPEGYSVSREKKERFSLILESASTNQTSMYLCASSPQPGLGPYEQYFGPGTRLTVT.

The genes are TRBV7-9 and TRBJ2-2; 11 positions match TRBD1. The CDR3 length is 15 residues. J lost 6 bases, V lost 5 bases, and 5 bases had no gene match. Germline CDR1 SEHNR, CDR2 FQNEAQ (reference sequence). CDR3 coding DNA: TGTGCCAGCAGCGCCTGGACAGGGGGCCCCGGGGAGCTGTTTTTT. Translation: CASSAWTGGPGELFF.

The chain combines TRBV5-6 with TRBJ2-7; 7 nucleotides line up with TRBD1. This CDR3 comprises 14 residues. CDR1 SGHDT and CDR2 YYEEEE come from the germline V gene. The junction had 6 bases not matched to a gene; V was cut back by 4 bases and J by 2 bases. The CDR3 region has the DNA TGTGCCAGCAGCATCGGACAGGCAGCCTACGAGCAGTACTTC. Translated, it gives CASSIGQAAYEQYF.

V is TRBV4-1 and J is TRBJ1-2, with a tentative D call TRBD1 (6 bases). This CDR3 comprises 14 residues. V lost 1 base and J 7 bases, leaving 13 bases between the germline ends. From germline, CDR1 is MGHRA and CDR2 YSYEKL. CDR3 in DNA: TGCGCCAGCAGCCAAGGGTTACCAGGGGCTGGCTACACCTTC. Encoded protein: CASSQGLPGAGYTF.

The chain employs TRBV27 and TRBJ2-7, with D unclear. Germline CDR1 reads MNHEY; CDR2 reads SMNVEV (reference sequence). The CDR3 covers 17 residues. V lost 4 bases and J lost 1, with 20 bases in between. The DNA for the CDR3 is TGTGCCAGCAGTTGGACGAGTCCTATTATCGGTTCCTACGAGCAGTACTTC. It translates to CASSWTSPIIGSYEQYF.

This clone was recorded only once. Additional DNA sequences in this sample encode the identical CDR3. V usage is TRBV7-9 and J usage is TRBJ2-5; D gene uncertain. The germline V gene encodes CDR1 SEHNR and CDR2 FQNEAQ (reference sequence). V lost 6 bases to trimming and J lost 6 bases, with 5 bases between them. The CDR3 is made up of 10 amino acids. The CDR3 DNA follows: TGTGCCAGCAGTCAGAAGACCCAGTACTTC. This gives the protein CASSQKTQYF.

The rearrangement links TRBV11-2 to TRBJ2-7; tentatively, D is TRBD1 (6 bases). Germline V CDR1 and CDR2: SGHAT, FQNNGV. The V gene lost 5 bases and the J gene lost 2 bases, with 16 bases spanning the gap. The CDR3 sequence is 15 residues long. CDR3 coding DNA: TGTGCCAGCAGCCAGAGAACAGGGACCACCTACGAGCAGTACTTC. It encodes CASSQRTGTTYEQYF. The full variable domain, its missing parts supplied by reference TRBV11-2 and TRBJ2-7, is EAGVAQSPRYKIIEKRQSVAFWCNPISGHATLYWYQQILGQGPKLLIQFQNNGVVDDSQLPKDRFSAERLKGVDSTLKIQPAKLEDSAVYLCASSQRTGTTYEQYFGPGTRLTVT.

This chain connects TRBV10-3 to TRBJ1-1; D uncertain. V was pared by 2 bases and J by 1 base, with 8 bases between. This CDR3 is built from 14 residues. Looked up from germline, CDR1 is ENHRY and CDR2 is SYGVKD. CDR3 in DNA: TGTGCCATCAGTGAGGCACTGGGGAACACTGAAGCTTTCTTT. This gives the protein CAISEALGNTEAFF.

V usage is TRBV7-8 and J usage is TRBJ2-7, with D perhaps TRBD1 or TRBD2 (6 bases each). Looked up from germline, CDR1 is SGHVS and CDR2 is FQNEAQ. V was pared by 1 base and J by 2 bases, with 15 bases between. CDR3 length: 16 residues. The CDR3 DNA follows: TGTGCCAGCAGCTTAGTTCCCGGGGGCCAGACCTACGAGCAGTACTTC. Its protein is CASSLVPGGQTYEQYF.

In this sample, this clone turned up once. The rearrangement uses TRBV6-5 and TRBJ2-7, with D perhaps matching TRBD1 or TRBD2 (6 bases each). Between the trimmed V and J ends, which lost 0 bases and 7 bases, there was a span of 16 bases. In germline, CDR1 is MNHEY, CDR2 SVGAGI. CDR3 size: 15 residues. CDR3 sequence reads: CASSYSPGAPGEQYF. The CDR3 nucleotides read TGTGCCAGCAGTTACTCTCCGGGGGCACCGGGAGAGCAGTACTTC.